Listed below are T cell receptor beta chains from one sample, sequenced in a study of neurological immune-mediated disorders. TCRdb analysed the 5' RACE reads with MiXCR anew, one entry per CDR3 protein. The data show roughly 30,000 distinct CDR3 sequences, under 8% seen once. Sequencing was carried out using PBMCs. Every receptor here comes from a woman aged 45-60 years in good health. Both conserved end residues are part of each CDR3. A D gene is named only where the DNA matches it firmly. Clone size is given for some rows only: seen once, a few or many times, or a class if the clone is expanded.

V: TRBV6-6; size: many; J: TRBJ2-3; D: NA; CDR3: CASGRGFTDTQYF; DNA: TGTGCCAGCGGCAGGGGATTTACTGATACGCAGTATTTT
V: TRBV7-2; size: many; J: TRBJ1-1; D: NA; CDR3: CASSYRMPNTEAFF; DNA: TGTGCCAGCAGCTACCGGATGCCGAACACTGAAGCTTTCTTT
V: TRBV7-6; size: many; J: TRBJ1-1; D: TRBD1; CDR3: CASSLSGQGNTEAFF; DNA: TGTGCCAGCAGCTTATCGGGACAGGGGAACACTGAAGCTTTCTTT
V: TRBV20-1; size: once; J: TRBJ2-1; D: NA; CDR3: CSARGVGGGNEQFF; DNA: TGCAGTGCTAGGGGTGTGGGAGGGGGTAATGAGCAGTTCTTC
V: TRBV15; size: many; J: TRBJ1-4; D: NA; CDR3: CATSRGWGFATNEKLFF; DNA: TGTGCCACCAGCAGAGGTTGGGGATTTGCAACTAATGAAAAACTGTTTTTT
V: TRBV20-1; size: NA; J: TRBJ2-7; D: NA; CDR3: CSASSGLGEQYF; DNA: TGCAGTGCTAGTTCGGGGCTTGGCGAGCAGTACTTC
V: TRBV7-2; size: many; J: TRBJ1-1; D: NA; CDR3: CASSLVRANTEAFF; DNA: TGTGCCAGCAGCTTAGTTCGGGCGAACACTGAAGCTTTCTTT
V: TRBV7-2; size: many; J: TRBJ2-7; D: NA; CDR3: CASSSSRGLAEQYF; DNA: TGTGCCAGCAGCTCCTCCAGAGGGCTAGCGGAGCAGTACTTC
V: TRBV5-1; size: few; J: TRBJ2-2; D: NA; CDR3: CASSLGTGAGELFF; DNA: TGCGCCAGCAGCTTGGGTACGGGCGCCGGGGAGCTGTTTTTT
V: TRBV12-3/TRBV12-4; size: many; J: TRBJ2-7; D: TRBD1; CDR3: CASSLDGDRNHEQYF; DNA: TGTGCCAGCAGTTTAGACGGGGACAGGAACCACGAGCAGTACTTC
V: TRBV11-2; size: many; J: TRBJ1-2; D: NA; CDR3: CASSTIKGDYSGYTF; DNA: TGTGCCAGCAGCACGATCAAGGGGGACTACTCTGGCTACACCTTC
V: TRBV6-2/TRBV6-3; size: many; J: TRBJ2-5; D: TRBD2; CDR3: CASRDSGRQETQYF; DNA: TGTGCCAGCAGGGATAGCGGGAGGCAAGAGACCCAGTACTTC
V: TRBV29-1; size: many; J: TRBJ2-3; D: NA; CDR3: CSVGGRSTDTQYF; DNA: TGCAGCGTTGGCGGCCGTAGCACAGATACGCAGTATTTT
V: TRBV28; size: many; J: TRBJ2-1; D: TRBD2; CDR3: CASNESGGSSYNEQFF; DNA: TGTGCCAGCAACGAATCCGGGGGGAGCTCCTACAATGAGCAGTTCTTC
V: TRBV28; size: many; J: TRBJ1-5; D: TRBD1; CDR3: CASILTGLENQPQHF; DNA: TGTGCCAGCATTCTGACAGGGTTAGAGAATCAGCCCCAGCATTTT
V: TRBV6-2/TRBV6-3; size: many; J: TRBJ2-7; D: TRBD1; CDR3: CASSYVRTGSYEQYF; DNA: TGTGCCAGCAGTTACGTAAGGACAGGGTCCTACGAGCAGTACTTC
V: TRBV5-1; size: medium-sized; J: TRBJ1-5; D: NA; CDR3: CASSLEGFGNQPQHF; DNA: TGCGCCAGCAGCTTGGAAGGGTTTGGCAATCAGCCCCAGCATTTT
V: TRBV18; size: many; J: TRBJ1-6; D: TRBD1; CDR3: CASSPGQDNSPLHF; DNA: TGTGCCAGCTCACCTGGACAGGATAATTCACCCCTCCACTTT
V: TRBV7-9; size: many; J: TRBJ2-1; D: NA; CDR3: CASSPHITGSIYNEQFF; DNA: TGTGCCAGCAGCCCACACATTACAGGGAGCATCTACAATGAGCAGTTCTTC
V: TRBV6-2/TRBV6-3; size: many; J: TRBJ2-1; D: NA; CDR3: CASSYSQGSTYNEQFF; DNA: TGTGCCAGCAGTTACTCTCAGGGTTCGACCTACAATGAGCAGTTCTTC
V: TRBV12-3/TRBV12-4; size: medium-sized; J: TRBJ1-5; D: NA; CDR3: CASTGVRSNQPQHF; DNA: TGTGCCAGCACCGGGGTTAGAAGCAATCAGCCCCAGCATTTT
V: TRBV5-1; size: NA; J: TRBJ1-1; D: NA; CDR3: CASSFYICSARAGNPEAFF; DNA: NA
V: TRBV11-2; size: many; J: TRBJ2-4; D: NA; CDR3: CASSLDLRHLLAKNIQYF; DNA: TGTGCCAGCAGCTTAGATCTACGACACCTCTTAGCCAAAAACATTCAGTACTTC
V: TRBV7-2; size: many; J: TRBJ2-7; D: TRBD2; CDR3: CASSLSSGSSYEQYF; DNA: TGTGCCAGCAGCTTATCTAGCGGGAGCTCCTACGAGCAGTACTTC
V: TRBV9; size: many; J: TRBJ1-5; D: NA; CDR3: CASSGGAGGSGQPQHF; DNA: TGTGCCAGCAGCGGCGGGGCCGGAGGCTCGGGGCAGCCCCAGCATTTT
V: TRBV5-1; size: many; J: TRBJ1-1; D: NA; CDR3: CASMTDWGTEAFF; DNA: TGCGCCAGCATGACAGACTGGGGCACTGAAGCTTTCTTT
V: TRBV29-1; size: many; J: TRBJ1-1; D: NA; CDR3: CSSLAGYTEAFF; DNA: TGCAGCTCACTGGCTGGTTACACTGAAGCTTTCTTT
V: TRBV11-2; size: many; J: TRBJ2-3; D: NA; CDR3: CASRSPGWGVDTQYF; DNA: TGTGCCAGCAGATCACCTGGGTGGGGAGTAGATACGCAGTATTTT
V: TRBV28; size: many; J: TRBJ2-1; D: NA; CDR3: CASSLGGQGYNEQFF; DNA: TGTGCCAGCAGTTTAGGGGGGCAGGGTTACAATGAGCAGTTCTTC
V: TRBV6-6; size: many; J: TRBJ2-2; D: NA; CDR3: CASRRDTNTGELFF; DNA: TGTGCCAGCCGACGGGACACCAACACCGGGGAGCTGTTTTTT
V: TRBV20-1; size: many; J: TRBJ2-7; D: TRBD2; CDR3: CSARDPLLASEQYF; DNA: TGCAGTGCTAGAGACCCACTACTAGCGAGCGAGCAGTACTTC
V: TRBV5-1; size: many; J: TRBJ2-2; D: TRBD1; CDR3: CASIGQVSGELFF; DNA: TGCGCCAGCATCGGACAGGTATCCGGGGAGCTGTTTTTT
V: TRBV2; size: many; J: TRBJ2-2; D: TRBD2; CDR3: CASRGLAGGIGELFF; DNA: TGTGCCAGCCGGGGACTAGCGGGGGGGATCGGGGAGCTGTTTTTT
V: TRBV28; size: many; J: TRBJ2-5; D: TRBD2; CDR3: CASFGAGIQETQYF; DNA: TGTGCCAGCTTCGGAGCGGGGATCCAAGAGACCCAGTACTTC
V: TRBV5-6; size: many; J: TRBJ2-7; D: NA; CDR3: CASREGLGDYEQYF; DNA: TGTGCCAGCAGGGAGGGACTGGGGGATTACGAGCAGTACTTC
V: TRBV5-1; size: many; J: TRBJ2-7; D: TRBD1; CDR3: CASSISQGAGEQYF; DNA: TGCGCCAGCAGCATATCACAGGGGGCAGGCGAGCAGTACTTC
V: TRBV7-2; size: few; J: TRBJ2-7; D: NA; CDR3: CASSFSPLQSRYEQYF; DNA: TGTGCCAGCAGCTTCTCTCCGCTCCAGAGCCGATACGAGCAGTACTTC
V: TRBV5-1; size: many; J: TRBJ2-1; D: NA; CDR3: CASSLKSTSSYNEQFF; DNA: TGCGCCAGCAGCTTGAAGTCGACTAGCTCCTACAATGAGCAGTTCTTC
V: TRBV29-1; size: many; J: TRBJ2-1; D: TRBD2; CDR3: CSVSGREYNEQFF; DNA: TGCAGCGTTAGCGGGAGGGAGTACAATGAGCAGTTCTTC
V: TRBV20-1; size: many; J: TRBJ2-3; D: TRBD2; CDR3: CSARIGGLAGGGTQYF; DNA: TGCAGTGCTAGAATTGGGGGACTAGCGGGAGGGGGTACGCAGTATTTT
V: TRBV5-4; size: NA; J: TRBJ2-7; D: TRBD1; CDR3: CASSPGTGVSEQYF; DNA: TGTGCCAGCAGCCCCGGGACAGGCGTTTCCGAGCAGTACTTC
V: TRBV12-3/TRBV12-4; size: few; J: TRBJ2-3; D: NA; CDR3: CASTIGGGLGRFTDTQYF; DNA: TGTGCCAGCACCATTGGGGGAGGACTCGGTCGGTTCACAGATACGCAGTATTTT
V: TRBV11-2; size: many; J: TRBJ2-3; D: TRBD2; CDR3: CASSLVFGLAAMSTDTQYF; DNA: TGTGCCAGCAGCTTAGTTTTTGGACTAGCGGCTATGTCGACAGATACGCAGTATTTT
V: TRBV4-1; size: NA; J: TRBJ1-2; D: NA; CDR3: CASSQVDDSSYGYTF; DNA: TGCGCCAGCAGCCAAGTTGATGACAGCAGCTATGGCTACACCTTC
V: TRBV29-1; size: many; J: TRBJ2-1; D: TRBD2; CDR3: CSAESGTSVYNEQFF; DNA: TGCAGCGCAGAGTCCGGGACTAGCGTATACAATGAGCAGTTCTTC
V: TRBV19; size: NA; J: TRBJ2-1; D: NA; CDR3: CASRDTLSWEQFF; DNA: TGTGCCAGCCGGGACACACTCTCATGGGAGCAGTTCTTC
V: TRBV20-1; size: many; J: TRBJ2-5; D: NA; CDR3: CSARNGETQYF; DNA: TGCAGTGCTAGAAATGGGGAGACCCAGTACTTC
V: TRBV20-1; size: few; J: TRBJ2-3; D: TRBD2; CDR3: CSAHRLAGGNTDTQYF; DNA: TGCAGTGCACATCGACTAGCGGGGGGGAACACAGATACGCAGTATTTT
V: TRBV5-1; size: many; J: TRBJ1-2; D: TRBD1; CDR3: CASSSTGKSNYGYTF; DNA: TGCGCCAGCAGCTCGACAGGGAAGAGTAACTATGGCTACACCTTC
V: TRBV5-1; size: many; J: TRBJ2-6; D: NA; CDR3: CASSLEGTVSGANVLTF; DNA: TGCGCCAGCAGCTTGGAGGGGACCGTCTCTGGGGCCAACGTCCTGACTTTC
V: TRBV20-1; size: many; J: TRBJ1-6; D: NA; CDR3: CSASAASSYNSPLHF; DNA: TGCAGTGCTAGCGCGGCGAGCTCCTATAATTCACCCCTCCACTTT
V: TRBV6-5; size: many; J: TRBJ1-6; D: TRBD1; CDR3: CASRGTGRSYNSPLHF; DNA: TGTGCCAGCAGGGGGACAGGTCGGTCCTATAATTCACCCCTCCACTTT